The sequence of this TCR beta chain was determined in a study of cytomegalovirus exposure and HLA in healthy donors. Both 60 Vbeta primers and 13 Jbeta primers went into the PCR. This table comes from immunoSEQ multiplex PCR, and its TCRdb copy is limited to in-frame clones, with some not included. The table lists 110,000 to 150,000 clones, around 80% of them singletons. Note on this clone: The antigen remains undetermined.

The CDR3 covers 13 residues. CDR1 is ENHRY and CDR2 is SYGVKD in the germline V gene. The J segment lost 6 bases and the V segment lost 8 bases, leaving 8 bases of the junction unmatched. Study-level results: Analysis performed later found over 15,000 TCR beta sequences associated with HLA alleles at 0.05 false discovery rate. Common viral pathogens seemed, in a later analysis, to connect with several of the most significant clusters.

The chain uses TRBV10-3 and TRBJ2-7, with 9 bases that match TRBD1. Sequencing was carried out using PBMCs. This receptor was obtained from a woman in her thirties or forties in good health and CMV-seropositive. The DNA of the CDR3 is TGTGCCATCGGCCAGGACAGGGGCGGCGAGCAGTACTTC. It is translated as CAIGQDRGGEQYF.